The T cell receptor (delta chain) under discussion was sequenced for a study of human gamma delta and Vdelta1 T cells. V shed 0 bases, J shed 4 bases, and the junction held 23 bases outside the gene matches. The CDR3 is 21 amino acids. Germline V gene data show CDR1 as TSESDYY and CDR2 as QEAYKQQN. General observations from the study: Delta One T cells were reportedly polyclonal and broadly cytotoxic against acute myeloid leukemia.

A note on this clone: Its antigen is unidentified.

TCRdb ran CATT on the PCR reads. Here the sample spans over 10,000 delta-chain clones, roughly 53% being singletons. This chain connects TRAV38-2/DV8 to TRDJ1, with 8 positions matching TRDD3. The sequence came from a human donor in good health. The source material was Vdelta1 gamma-delta T cells from blood grown in culture (DOT cells). The CDR3 bases are TGTGCTTATAGGAGCGCGCATCCCCCAAGATACTGGGGGCCTCGGGGCGATAAACTCATCTTT. Translated, it gives CAYRSAHPPRYWGPRGDKLIF.